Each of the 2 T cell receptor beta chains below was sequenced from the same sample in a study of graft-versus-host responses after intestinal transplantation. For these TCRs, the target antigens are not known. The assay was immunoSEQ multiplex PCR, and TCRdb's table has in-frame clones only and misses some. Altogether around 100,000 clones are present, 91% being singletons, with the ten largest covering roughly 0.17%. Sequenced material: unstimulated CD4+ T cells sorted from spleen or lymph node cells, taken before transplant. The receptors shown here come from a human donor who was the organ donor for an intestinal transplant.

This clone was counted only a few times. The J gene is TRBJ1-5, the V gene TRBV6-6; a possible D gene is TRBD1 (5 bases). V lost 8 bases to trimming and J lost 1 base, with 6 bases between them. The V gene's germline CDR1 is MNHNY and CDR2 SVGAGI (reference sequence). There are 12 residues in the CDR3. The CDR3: CASGGSNQPQHF. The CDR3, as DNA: TGTGCCAGCGGGGGGAGCAATCAGCCCCAGCATTTT.

The CDR3 here is CASRDSSYEQYF. DNA for the CDR3: TGTGCCAGCCGGGACAGCTCCTACGAGCAGTACTTC. The chain has TRBV6-5 and TRBJ2-7, with TRBD1 matching over 7 bases. The CDR3 is 12 residues long. With 8 bases clipped from V and 0 bases from J, the junction kept 1 base outside the gene matches. Germline assignment: CDR1 MNHEY and CDR2 SVGAGI.